These T cell receptor beta chains were read from a single sample in a study of blood T cell repertoires in COVID-19. Method: immunoSEQ multiplex PCR; TCRdb's copy keeps in-frame clones and lacks some. This table holds fewer than 450,000 clones, 70% to 90% found once. Sequenced: peripheral blood. The receptors derive from a woman between 50 and 59 years old with COVID-19, enrolled during active disease. Each CDR3 is given with its conserved first and last residue. D genes are given only for firm matches. Clone size appears in some rows only: once, few, many, or a class for an expanded clone.

>TRBD1|TRBJ1-4|NA|TRBV5-1
CASSLDRAATNEKLFF
TGCGCCAGCAGCCTGGACAGGGCTGCAACTAATGAAAAACTGTTTTTT
>TRBD1|TRBJ1-5|NA|TRBV9
CASGTGNQPQHF
TGTGCCAGCGGGACAGGCAATCAGCCCCAGCATTTT
>NA|TRBJ1-2|NA|TRBV5-4
CASSLGRVGNTF
TGTGCCAGCAGCTTAGGCAGGGTGGGAAACACCTTC
>NA|TRBJ1-1|NA|TRBV3-1/TRBV3-2
CASSFSRDTEAFF
TGTGCCAGCAGCTTCAGTCGGGACACTGAAGCTTTCTTT
>NA|TRBJ1-4|NA|TRBV28
CASRGAANEKLFF
TGTGCCAGCCGGGGGGCGGCTAATGAAAAACTGTTTTTT
>TRBD2|TRBJ2-3|NA|TRBV10-1
CASSEGGGADTQYF
TGCGCCAGCAGTGAAGGCGGGGGGGCAGATACGCAGTATTTT
>NA|TRBJ1-1|NA|TRBV29-1
CSVDLPGHPLRVLF
TGCAGCGTTGACCTCCCGGGACACCCCTTGAGGGTTCTCTTT
>NA|TRBJ1-1|once|TRBV27
CASSFRTATVSEAFF
TGTGCCAGCAGTTTTCGGACAGCGACGGTCTCTGAAGCTTTCTTT
>TRBD1|TRBJ2-7|NA|TRBV29-1
CSAGLGTGREQYF
TGCAGCGCCGGGTTGGGGACAGGGCGCGAGCAGTACTTC
>NA|TRBJ2-5|NA|TRBV19
CASSISREETQYF
TGTGCCAGTAGTATCAGCAGGGAAGAGACCCAGTACTTC
>TRBD2|TRBJ2-3|NA|TRBV19
CASWGRGRGTDTQYF
TGTGCCAGTTGGGGGAGGGGTCGGGGCACAGATACGCAGTATTTT
>NA|TRBJ1-1|NA|TRBV12-3/TRBV12-4
CASSLTGNTEAFF
TGTGCCAGCAGTTTAACAGGGAACACTGAAGCTTTCTTT
>TRBD1|TRBJ1-2|NA|TRBV24-1
CATSTGGLEGYTF
TGTGCCACCAGTACAGGGGGCTTAGAAGGCTACACCTTC
>NA|TRBJ2-7|NA|TRBV6-6
CASRTRTGYEAVEQYF
TGTGCCAGCAGAACTCGTACAGGGTATGAAGCGGTCGAGCAGTACTTC
>TRBD1|TRBJ1-2|NA|TRBV28
CASSPQGGYGYTF
TGTGCCAGCAGCCCACAGGGGGGCTATGGCTACACCTTC
>TRBD2|TRBJ2-7|NA|TRBV10-3
CASRGEPGLAPSYEQYF
TGTGCCTCCCGAGGGGAGCCGGGACTAGCGCCCTCCTACGAGCAGTACTTC
>NA|TRBJ1-2|NA|TRBV5-1
CASSPKGFREGYTF
TGCGCCAGCAGCCCGAAGGGGTTCCGAGAAGGCTACACCTTC
>NA|TRBJ1-2|NA|TRBV6-1
CASSENLAGYGYTF
TGTGCCAGCAGTGAAAACTTGGCAGGCTATGGCTACACCTTC
>NA|TRBJ1-5|few|TRBV6-5
CASSWTANQPQHF
TGTGCCAGCAGTTGGACAGCTAATCAGCCCCAGCATTTT
>NA|TRBJ1-1|NA|TRBV30
CAWSTGRGGTEAFF
TGTGCCTGGAGTACCGGCAGGGGAGGGACTGAAGCTTTCTTT
>NA|TRBJ1-2|NA|TRBV7-2
CASSLGGRNIVGYTF
TGTGCCAGCAGCCTCGGGGGGAGAAACATCGTAGGCTACACCTTC
>NA|TRBJ2-2|NA|TRBV12-3/TRBV12-4
CASSFQAPGELFF
TGTGCCAGCAGTTTTCAGGCTCCCGGGGAGCTGTTTTTT
>NA|TRBJ1-1|once|TRBV9
CASSSGQNTEAFF
TGTGCCAGCAGCTCAGGACAGAACACTGAAGCTTTCTTT
>NA|TRBJ1-6|NA|TRBV6-5
CASSFTREGNSPLHF
TGTGCCAGCAGTTTCACCAGGGAGGGTAATTCACCCCTCCACTTT
>TRBD2|TRBJ2-3|NA|TRBV7-2
CASTKSGGLDTQYF
TGTGCCAGCACCAAGTCGGGGGGGCTGGATACGCAGTATTTT
>TRBD1|TRBJ2-7|few|TRBV7-8
CASSRGTGILYEQYF
TGTGCCAGCAGCCGAGGGACAGGGATTCTCTACGAGCAGTACTTC
>TRBD2|TRBJ2-2|NA|TRBV4-2
CASSHPGSGGVGLNTGELFF
TGTGCCAGCAGCCACCCCGGGAGCGGGGGGGTGGGATTGAACACCGGGGAGCTGTTTTTT
>TRBD1|TRBJ1-2|NA|TRBV7-9
CASSYRQGDGYTF
TGTGCCAGCAGCTATAGACAGGGGGATGGCTACACCTTC
>TRBD1|TRBJ1-1|NA|TRBV27
CASSVHRDRGRNTEAFF
TGTGCCAGCAGTGTTCACCGGGACAGGGGTCGGAACACTGAAGCTTTCTTT
>NA|TRBJ1-2|few|TRBV10-2
CASRAGANYGYTF
TGCGCCAGCAGGGCAGGGGCGAACTATGGCTACACCTTC
>NA|TRBJ1-1|NA|TRBV11-2
CASSLSQNTEAFF
TGTGCCAGCAGCTTAAGCCAGAACACTGAAGCTTTCTTT
>TRBD1|TRBJ1-6|NA|TRBV2
CASLTGGGSPLHF
TGTGCCAGCCTTACAGGGGGAGGATCACCCCTCCACTTT
>NA|TRBJ1-4|once|TRBV3-1/TRBV3-2
CASSQDQAGPNEKLFF
TGTGCCAGCAGCCAAGATCAGGCAGGGCCTAATGAAAAACTGTTTTTT
>TRBD2|TRBJ2-5|NA|TRBV3-1/TRBV3-2
CASSQEGPGRAKETQYF
TGTGCCAGCAGCCAAGAAGGCCCAGGGAGGGCGAAAGAGACCCAGTACTTC
>NA|TRBJ1-4|NA|TRBV19
CASSRDGAPNEKLFF
TGTGCCAGTAGTAGAGACGGAGCCCCTAATGAAAAACTGTTTTTT
>NA|TRBJ1-2|NA|TRBV30
CAWSVIEGGGYTF
TGTGCCTGGAGTGTAATCGAGGGCGGGGGCTACACCTTC
>TRBD1|TRBJ1-2|NA|TRBV28
CASSSRGRMEFGYTF
TGTGCCAGCAGTTCGAGGGGGCGAATGGAATTTGGCTACACCTTC
>NA|TRBJ1-5|NA|TRBV18
CASSPDIQGGQPQHF
TGTGCCAGCTCACCAGATATCCAGGGTGGGCAGCCCCAGCATTTT
>TRBD1|TRBJ1-5|few|TRBV5-8
CASSPAGGNQPQHF
TGTGCCAGCAGCCCCGCAGGGGGAAATCAGCCCCAGCATTTT
>NA|TRBJ2-5|once|TRBV7-8
CASSLGPQETQYF
TGTGCCAGCAGCTTAGGCCCTCAGGAGACCCAGTACTTC